Listed below are T cell receptor beta chains from one sample, sequenced in a study of blood T cell repertoires in COVID-19. TCRdb's table, derived via immunoSEQ multiplex PCR, lists solely in-frame clones and lacks some. Seen here are 320,000 or so clones, around 85% observed once, and the top ten hold under 2%. Specimen: PBMCs or T cells enriched from blood (not recorded which). The receptors derive from a woman aged 25-40 years who had been exposed to COVID-19. Both conserved end residues are part of each CDR3. D genes are given only for firm matches. Only some rows state a clone size, as once, few, many or a class for expanded clones.

D gene: -; J gene: TRBJ2-2; V gene: TRBV20-1; clone size: -; CDR3 DNA: TGCAGTGCTAGTCCGGCGCAGACTTTCAGCGTGGCCGGGGAGCTGTTTTTT; CDR3 protein: CSASPAQTFSVAGELFF
D gene: -; J gene: TRBJ1-1; V gene: TRBV5-1; clone size: -; CDR3 DNA: TGCGCCAGCAGCTTGACGGCCAGACAACTGAACACTGAAGCTTTCTTT; CDR3 protein: CASSLTARQLNTEAFF
D gene: TRBD1; J gene: TRBJ1-1; V gene: TRBV7-9; clone size: -; CDR3 DNA: TGTGCCAGCAGCTTCAACGCAGGGGGGAACACTGAAGCTTTCTTT; CDR3 protein: CASSFNAGGNTEAFF
D gene: -; J gene: TRBJ2-3; V gene: TRBV11-3; clone size: -; CDR3 DNA: TGTGCCAGCAGCACGGTCACAGATACGCAGTATTTT; CDR3 protein: CASSTVTDTQYF
D gene: -; J gene: TRBJ1-2; V gene: TRBV3-1/TRBV3-2; clone size: -; CDR3 DNA: TGTGCCAGCAGCCAAGATTGGAGGGCGCGGGGCTACACCTTC; CDR3 protein: CASSQDWRARGYTF
D gene: TRBD1; J gene: TRBJ1-1; V gene: TRBV11-3; clone size: -; CDR3 DNA: TGTGCCAGCAGTCACCGGGCAGGGGGCTTCAACACTGAAGCTTTCTTT; CDR3 protein: CASSHRAGGFNTEAFF
D gene: TRBD2; J gene: TRBJ2-3; V gene: TRBV30; clone size: -; CDR3 DNA: TGTGCCTGGAGTCAAGCGGGACTAGCGGGGGGTTATACGCAGTATTTT; CDR3 protein: CAWSQAGLAGGYTQYF
D gene: -; J gene: TRBJ1-6; V gene: TRBV5-1; clone size: -; CDR3 DNA: TGCGCCAGCTTTAGGGGCCCTAATTCACCCCTCCACTTT; CDR3 protein: CASFRGPNSPLHF
D gene: -; J gene: TRBJ1-1; V gene: TRBV6-5; clone size: -; CDR3 DNA: TGTGCCAGCAGTTCATCCAGGGGAGGGGTGAACACTGAAGCTTTCTTT; CDR3 protein: CASSSSRGGVNTEAFF
D gene: -; J gene: TRBJ2-3; V gene: TRBV7-9; clone size: -; CDR3 DNA: TGTGCCAGCAGAGTCATCCCGGGACTCAGCACAGATACGCAGTATTTT; CDR3 protein: CASRVIPGLSTDTQYF
D gene: TRBD2; J gene: TRBJ2-4; V gene: TRBV7-9; clone size: -; CDR3 DNA: TGTGCCAGCAGCTTAGTTGGACGTGTCGGGAGGACCGTGGACATTCAGTACTTC; CDR3 protein: CASSLVGRVGRTVDIQYF
D gene: TRBD1; J gene: TRBJ1-6; V gene: TRBV3-1/TRBV3-2; clone size: -; CDR3 DNA: TGTGCCAGCAGCCTCACAGGGGCCAGGACCCTCCACTTT; CDR3 protein: CASSLTGARTLHF
D gene: TRBD2; J gene: TRBJ2-1; V gene: TRBV7-3; clone size: -; CDR3 DNA: TGTGCCAGCAGCTGGACTAGCGGAACCCAAAAAGCCAATGAGCAGTTCTTC; CDR3 protein: CASSWTSGTQKANEQFF
D gene: -; J gene: TRBJ2-1; V gene: TRBV5-1; clone size: -; CDR3 DNA: TGCGCCAGCAGCTTGAACTGGGAGCAGTTCTTC; CDR3 protein: CASSLNWEQFF
D gene: -; J gene: TRBJ1-1; V gene: TRBV7-9; clone size: many; CDR3 DNA: TGTGCCAGCAGCTTAATGAGAGGTGAAGCTTTCTTT; CDR3 protein: CASSLMRGEAFF
D gene: TRBD1; J gene: TRBJ2-5; V gene: TRBV4-1; clone size: -; CDR3 DNA: TGCGCCAGCAGCCATAAGACAGGGGAGGAGACCCAGTACTTC; CDR3 protein: CASSHKTGEETQYF
D gene: -; J gene: TRBJ1-3; V gene: TRBV4-3; clone size: -; CDR3 DNA: TGCGCCAGCAGCCAAGAATCGGGGTCCCTCTCTGGAAACACCATATATTTT; CDR3 protein: CASSQESGSLSGNTIYF
D gene: -; J gene: TRBJ2-3; V gene: TRBV4-1; clone size: -; CDR3 DNA: TGCGCCAGCAGCCAAGATAAGCCCACAGATACGCAGTATTTT; CDR3 protein: CASSQDKPTDTQYF
D gene: -; J gene: TRBJ1-4; V gene: TRBV4-3; clone size: -; CDR3 DNA: TGCGCCAGCAGCCAAGACCTCTTCGTCGCAACTAATGAAAAACTGTTTTTT; CDR3 protein: CASSQDLFVATNEKLFF
D gene: -; J gene: TRBJ2-2; V gene: TRBV7-8; clone size: few; CDR3 DNA: TGTGCCAGCAGCTTCTCCGACGGGACGAACACCGGGGAGCTGTTTTTT; CDR3 protein: CASSFSDGTNTGELFF
D gene: TRBD1; J gene: TRBJ2-2; V gene: TRBV5-4; clone size: once; CDR3 DNA: TGTGCCGCTCAGGGGACAGCTAACACCGGGGAGCTGTTTTTT; CDR3 protein: CAAQGTANTGELFF
D gene: -; J gene: TRBJ1-6; V gene: TRBV4-3; clone size: few; CDR3 DNA: TGCGCCAGCAGCCCCCAGGGCCCCTATAATTCACCCCTCCACTTT; CDR3 protein: CASSPQGPYNSPLHF
D gene: TRBD1; J gene: TRBJ2-1; V gene: TRBV23-1; clone size: -; CDR3 DNA: TGCGCCAGCAGCCGGAGACCCGGGACAGGGGTTTCCTACAATGAGCAGTTCTTC; CDR3 protein: CASSRRPGTGVSYNEQFF
D gene: -; J gene: TRBJ1-2; V gene: TRBV9; clone size: -; CDR3 DNA: TGTGCCAGCAGCGTAGAACAGGGAAAGGGTGGCTACACCTTC; CDR3 protein: CASSVEQGKGGYTF
D gene: -; J gene: TRBJ1-2; V gene: TRBV6-1; clone size: -; CDR3 DNA: TGTGCCAGCAGTGATTGGAAAGGGACATATGGCTACACCTTC; CDR3 protein: CASSDWKGTYGYTF
D gene: -; J gene: TRBJ1-5; V gene: TRBV4-1; clone size: -; CDR3 DNA: TGCGCCAGCAGCCAAGGACAGGGCAATCAGCCCCAGCATTTT; CDR3 protein: CASSQGQGNQPQHF
D gene: TRBD1; J gene: TRBJ1-2; V gene: TRBV28; clone size: -; CDR3 DNA: TGTGCCAGCAGGCAAGGGGGCGCGAGTTATGGCTACACCTTC; CDR3 protein: CASRQGGASYGYTF
D gene: TRBD1; J gene: TRBJ1-2; V gene: TRBV6-5; clone size: -; CDR3 DNA: TGTGCCAGCAGTTACTCGATAAGACAGGGAAGAGAGGGCTACACCTTC; CDR3 protein: CASSYSIRQGREGYTF
D gene: TRBD2; J gene: TRBJ2-7; V gene: TRBV2; clone size: -; CDR3 DNA: TGTGCCAGCAGTGGTATAGCGGGAGGCTCCTACGAGCAGTACTTC; CDR3 protein: CASSGIAGGSYEQYF
D gene: TRBD1; J gene: TRBJ1-1; V gene: TRBV2; clone size: -; CDR3 DNA: TGTGCCAGCAGTGAAAGACAGGGATCGAACACTGAAGCTTTCTTT; CDR3 protein: CASSERQGSNTEAFF
D gene: TRBD1; J gene: TRBJ2-2; V gene: TRBV28; clone size: -; CDR3 DNA: TGTGCCAGCAGCACGGACAGGGACACCGGGGAGCTGTTTTTT; CDR3 protein: CASSTDRDTGELFF
D gene: TRBD1; J gene: TRBJ1-3; V gene: TRBV9; clone size: -; CDR3 DNA: TGTGCCAGCAGCGGAACAGGGGGCCGAAACACCATATATTTT; CDR3 protein: CASSGTGGRNTIYF
D gene: -; J gene: TRBJ1-4; V gene: TRBV6-5; clone size: -; CDR3 DNA: TGTGCCAGCAAAAAAGGCCAGGGAAGCGAAAAACTGTTTTTT; CDR3 protein: CASKKGQGSEKLFF
D gene: -; J gene: TRBJ1-3; V gene: TRBV28; clone size: -; CDR3 DNA: TGTGCCAGCATTACGGACTTCGGCTCTGGAAACACCATATATTTT; CDR3 protein: CASITDFGSGNTIYF
D gene: TRBD2; J gene: TRBJ2-1; V gene: TRBV19; clone size: -; CDR3 DNA: TGTGCCAGTAGTCACCACGGGACTAGCGGGAGATATGAGCAGTTCTTC; CDR3 protein: CASSHHGTSGRYEQFF
D gene: -; J gene: TRBJ1-4; V gene: TRBV7-9; clone size: -; CDR3 DNA: TGTGCCAGCAGCTTAGGACAGGTTCTGTGGGAAAAACTGTTTTTT; CDR3 protein: CASSLGQVLWEKLFF
D gene: -; J gene: TRBJ2-7; V gene: TRBV6-5; clone size: -; CDR3 DNA: TGTGCCAGCAGTTTAAGGGGGAGCCACGAGCAGTACTTC; CDR3 protein: CASSLRGSHEQYF
D gene: -; J gene: TRBJ2-7; V gene: TRBV5-3; clone size: -; CDR3 DNA: TGTGCCTCCTGGGGGCGCCGGGACAACTACGAGCAGTACTTC; CDR3 protein: CASWGRRDNYEQYF
D gene: -; J gene: TRBJ1-1; V gene: TRBV19; clone size: once; CDR3 DNA: TGTGCCAGTAGTATTACGGGTATGAACACTGAAGCTTTCTTT; CDR3 protein: CASSITGMNTEAFF
D gene: -; J gene: TRBJ1-6; V gene: TRBV11-1; clone size: few; CDR3 DNA: TGTGCCAGCAGCCCAGGGGTTTCTTCACCCCTCCACTTT; CDR3 protein: CASSPGVSSPLHF
D gene: TRBD2; J gene: TRBJ2-1; V gene: TRBV29-1; clone size: -; CDR3 DNA: TGCAGCGTAGGGGCTGGACTAGCGGGAGTGGGCAATGAGCAGTTCTTC; CDR3 protein: CSVGAGLAGVGNEQFF
D gene: TRBD1; J gene: TRBJ1-1; V gene: TRBV6-2/TRBV6-3; clone size: -; CDR3 DNA: TGTGCCAGCAGTTCCAGGGGGATCATGAACACTGAAGCTTTCTTT; CDR3 protein: CASSSRGIMNTEAFF
D gene: -; J gene: TRBJ2-5; V gene: TRBV6-6; clone size: -; CDR3 DNA: TGTGCCAGCAGCCTGAGCGCAGAGACCCAGTACTTC; CDR3 protein: CASSLSAETQYF
D gene: -; J gene: TRBJ1-1; V gene: TRBV7-6; clone size: -; CDR3 DNA: TGTGCCAGCAGCGCCGATAGGGAGACTGAAGCTTTCTTT; CDR3 protein: CASSADRETEAFF
D gene: TRBD2; J gene: TRBJ2-1; V gene: TRBV9; clone size: -; CDR3 DNA: TGTGCCAGCAGCTCGAGGACTAGCGGGGTCCACAATGAGCAGTTCTTC; CDR3 protein: CASSSRTSGVHNEQFF
D gene: -; J gene: TRBJ1-6; V gene: TRBV6-5; clone size: -; CDR3 DNA: TGTGCCAGCAGTTACGAACAGTTTTCTTATTCACCCCTCCACTTT; CDR3 protein: CASSYEQFSYSPLHF
D gene: TRBD1; J gene: TRBJ2-7; V gene: TRBV27; clone size: -; CDR3 DNA: TGTGCCAGCCGGACAGGGGTAAACGAGCAGTACTTC; CDR3 protein: CASRTGVNEQYF
D gene: TRBD2; J gene: TRBJ2-2; V gene: TRBV3-1/TRBV3-2; clone size: few; CDR3 DNA: TGTGCCAGCAGCCAGCCCAGCGGGGGCCTTTACACCGGGGAGCTGTTTTTT; CDR3 protein: CASSQPSGGLYTGELFF
D gene: TRBD2; J gene: TRBJ2-4; V gene: TRBV10-1; clone size: -; CDR3 DNA: TGCTACGGGGGGGCCAAAAACATTCAGTACTTC; CDR3 protein: CYGGAKNIQYF
D gene: -; J gene: TRBJ1-2; V gene: TRBV7-9; clone size: -; CDR3 DNA: TGTGCCAGCAGCTCCAAACCGACAGCTTTCTACACCTTC; CDR3 protein: CASSSKPTAFYTF
D gene: -; J gene: TRBJ1-3; V gene: TRBV7-2; clone size: -; CDR3 DNA: TGTGCCAGCAGCCCGACGGGGGGATTCGGAAACACCATATATTTT; CDR3 protein: CASSPTGGFGNTIYF
D gene: -; J gene: TRBJ1-6; V gene: TRBV6-5; clone size: -; CDR3 DNA: TGTGCCAGCAGGAGGGGACATTCGAATTCACCCCTCCACTTT; CDR3 protein: CASRRGHSNSPLHF
D gene: TRBD1; J gene: TRBJ1-6; V gene: TRBV11-2; clone size: few; CDR3 DNA: TGTGCCGGGGGGAAGGGGGCGGATAATTCACCCCTCCACTTT; CDR3 protein: CAGGKGADNSPLHF
D gene: -; J gene: TRBJ1-5; V gene: TRBV27; clone size: -; CDR3 DNA: TGTGCCAGCAGCTACCTTCAGGATCAGCCCCAGCATTTT; CDR3 protein: CASSYLQDQPQHF
D gene: TRBD2; J gene: TRBJ2-7; V gene: TRBV27; clone size: -; CDR3 DNA: TGTGCCAGCAGTTCAGAGTCGGCGGGAGGGCGGCACGAGCAGTACTTC; CDR3 protein: CASSSESAGGRHEQYF
D gene: TRBD1; J gene: TRBJ2-5; V gene: TRBV7-9; clone size: -; CDR3 DNA: TGTGCCAGCAGCCTCGGGACAGTACAGGGGGAGACCCAGTACTTC; CDR3 protein: CASSLGTVQGETQYF